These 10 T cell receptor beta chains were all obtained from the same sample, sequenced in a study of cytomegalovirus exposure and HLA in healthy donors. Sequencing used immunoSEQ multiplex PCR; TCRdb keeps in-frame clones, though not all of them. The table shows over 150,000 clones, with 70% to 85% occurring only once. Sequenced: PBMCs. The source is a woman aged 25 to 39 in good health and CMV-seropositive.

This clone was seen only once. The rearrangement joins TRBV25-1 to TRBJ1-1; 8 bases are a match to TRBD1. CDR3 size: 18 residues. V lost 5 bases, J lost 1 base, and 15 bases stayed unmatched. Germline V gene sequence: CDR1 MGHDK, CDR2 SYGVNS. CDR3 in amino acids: CASSSSRRGRFPNTEAFF. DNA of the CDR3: TGTGCCAGCAGTAGCAGTCGCAGGGGGCGGTTTCCGAACACTGAAGCTTTCTTT.

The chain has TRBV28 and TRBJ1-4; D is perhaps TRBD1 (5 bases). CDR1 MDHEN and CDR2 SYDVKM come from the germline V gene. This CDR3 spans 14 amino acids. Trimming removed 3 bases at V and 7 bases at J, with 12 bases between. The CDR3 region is CASSFDQGSEKLFF. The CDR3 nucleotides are TGTGCCAGCAGTTTTGATCAGGGTTCTGAAAAACTGTTTTTT.

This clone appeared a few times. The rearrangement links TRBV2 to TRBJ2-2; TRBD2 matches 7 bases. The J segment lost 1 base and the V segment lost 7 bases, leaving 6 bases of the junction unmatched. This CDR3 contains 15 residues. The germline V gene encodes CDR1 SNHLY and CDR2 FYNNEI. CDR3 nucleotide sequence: TGTGCCAGCACCCTAGGACTAGGGAACACCGGGGAGCTGTTTTTT. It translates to CASTLGLGNTGELFF.

The CDR3 coding sequence is TGTGCCAGCAGTGATTCCGGGACAGGGGGAACTGAAGCTTTCTTT. This sequence encodes CASSDSGTGGTEAFF. The chain joins TRBV27 to TRBJ1-1; 11 nucleotides match TRBD1. The CDR3 contains 15 residues. The germline CDR1 and CDR2 sequences are MNHEY and SMNVEV (reference sequence). The J segment lost 5 bases and the V segment lost 5 bases, leaving 7 bases of the junction unmatched.

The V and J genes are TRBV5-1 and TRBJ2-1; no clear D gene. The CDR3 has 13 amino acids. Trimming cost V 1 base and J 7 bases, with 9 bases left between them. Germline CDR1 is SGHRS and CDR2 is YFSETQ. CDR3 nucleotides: TGCGCCAGCAGCTTGTCACCCACTAATGAGCAGTTCTTC. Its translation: CASSLSPTNEQFF.

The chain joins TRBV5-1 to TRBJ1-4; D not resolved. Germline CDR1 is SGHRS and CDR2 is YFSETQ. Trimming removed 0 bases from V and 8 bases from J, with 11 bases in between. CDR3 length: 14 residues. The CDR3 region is CASSLVAGGEKLFF. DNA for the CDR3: TGCGCCAGCAGCTTGGTGGCAGGCGGGGAAAAACTGTTTTTT.

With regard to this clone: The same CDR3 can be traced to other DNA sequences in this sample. The CDR3 DNA is TGTGCCTGGAGTACAGGGACAAATCAGCCCCAGCATTTT. Residues: CAWSTGTNQPQHF. The genes are TRBV30 and TRBJ1-5; D may be TRBD1 (6 bases). Germline V gives CDR1 GTSNPN, CDR2 SVGIG (reference sequence). This CDR3 contains 13 residues. Trimming cost V 2 bases and J 4 bases, with 9 bases left between them.

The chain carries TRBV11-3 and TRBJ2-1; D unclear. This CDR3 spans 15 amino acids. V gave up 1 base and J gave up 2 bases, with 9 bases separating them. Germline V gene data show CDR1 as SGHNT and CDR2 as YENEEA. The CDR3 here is CASSLGSTPYNEQFF. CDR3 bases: TGTGCCAGCAGCTTAGGTTCTACCCCCTACAATGAGCAGTTCTTC.

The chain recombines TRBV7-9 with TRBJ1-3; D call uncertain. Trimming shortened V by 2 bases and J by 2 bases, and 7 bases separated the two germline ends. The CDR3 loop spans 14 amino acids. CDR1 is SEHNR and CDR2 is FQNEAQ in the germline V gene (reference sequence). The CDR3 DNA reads TGTGCCAGCAGCTTACCGCAGACTGGAAACACCATATATTTT. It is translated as CASSLPQTGNTIYF. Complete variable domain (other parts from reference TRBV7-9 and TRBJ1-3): DTGVSQNPRHKITKRGQNVTFRCDPISEHNRLYWYRQTLGQGPEFLTYFQNEAQLEKSRLLSDRFSAERPKGSFSTLEIQRTEQGDSAMYLCASSLPQTGNTIYFGEGSWLTVV.

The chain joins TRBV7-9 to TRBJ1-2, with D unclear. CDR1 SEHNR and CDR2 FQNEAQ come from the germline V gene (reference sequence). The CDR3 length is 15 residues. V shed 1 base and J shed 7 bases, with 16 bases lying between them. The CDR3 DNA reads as TGTGCCAGCAGCTTAGGGTTCAATTTAGAGGTTGGCTACACCTTC. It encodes CASSLGFNLEVGYTF.